These T cell receptor beta chains were read from a single sample in a study of neurological immune-mediated disorders. Each CDR3 protein gets one entry after TCRdb re-called the 5' RACE reads with MiXCR. The profile covers 25,000 to 30,000 distinct CDR3 sequences, with about 16% appearing a single time and around 5% taken by the ten largest. Sequenced input: CD4+ T cells from blood. These receptor sequences come from a female donor with HTLV-1-associated myelopathy (HAM/TSP). The CDR3 runs from the conserved cysteine through the conserved F or W. The D gene is left open where the match is weak. The listing skips clone size in some rows; elsewhere it reads once, few, many or a size class.

j_gene	abundance	v_gene	d_gene	CDR3aa	CDR3nt
TRBJ2-2	many	TRBV12-5	.	CASGPPNSAPELFF	TGTGCTAGTGGACCGCCAAATAGCGCTCCGGAGCTGTTTTTT
TRBJ2-7	many	TRBV5-1	.	CASSTTPHSEQYF	TGCGCCAGCAGCACTACCCCCCATAGCGAGCAGTACTTC
TRBJ2-7	many	TRBV7-9	.	CASSATGTIAF	TGTGCCAGCAGCGCTACAGGGACGATCGCCTTC
TRBJ2-7	many	TRBV7-2	TRBD2	CASSSGLAGGGEQYF	TGTGCCAGCAGCTCAGGACTAGCGGGGGGGGGAGAGCAGTACTTC
TRBJ1-4	many	TRBV6-5	.	CASSSPRDPNEKLFF	TGTGCCAGCAGTTCGCCCAGGGACCCTAATGAAAAACTGTTTTTT
TRBJ2-7	.	TRBV29-1	.	CSVRLERTYEQYF	TGCAGCGTCCGACTAGAGAGGACCTACGAGCAGTACTTC
TRBJ2-1	many	TRBV3-1	TRBD2	CASSLLSASPGLAGRNNEQFF	TGTGCCAGCAGCCTCCTTAGTGCCTCGCCGGGACTAGCGGGGCGTAACAATGAGCAGTTCTTC
TRBJ2-4	.	TRBV20-1	TRBD1	CSARPDRELAKNIHYF	TGCAGTGCTAGACCCGACAGGGAGCTGGCCAAAAACATTCACTATTTC
TRBJ2-4	many	TRBV6-2/TRBV6-3	.	CASSHSNIQYF	TGTGCCAGCAGCCACTCAAACATTCAGTACTTC
TRBJ2-5	many	TRBV7-2	TRBD2	CASSLGASGGMETQYF	TGTGCCAGCAGCTTAGGGGCTAGCGGGGGGATGGAGACCCAGTACTTC
TRBJ2-1	.	TRBV5-1	TRBD2	CASSKRGASGNEQFF	TGCGCCAGCAGCAAGCGGGGGGCGAGTGGAAATGAGCAGTTCTTC
TRBJ2-5	medium-sized	TRBV29-1	TRBD2	CSVEDRLAGYQETQYF	TGCAGCGTTGAGGACAGACTAGCGGGGTACCAAGAGACCCAGTACTTC
TRBJ1-1	.	TRBV12-3/TRBV12-4	.	CASSWGGQWGSTEAFF	TGTGCCAGCAGTTGGGGGGGCCAGTGGGGTAGCACTGAAGCTTTCTTT
TRBJ2-7	many	TRBV20-1	.	CSARGGSADEQYF	TGCAGTGCTAGAGGGGGGTCTGCGGACGAGCAGTACTTC
TRBJ2-7	many	TRBV20-1	TRBD2	CSAIQPGLVSYEQYF	TGCAGTGCCATTCAACCGGGACTAGTGTCCTACGAGCAGTACTTC
TRBJ2-1	many	TRBV5-1	.	CASSPDTRREQFF	TGCGCCAGCAGCCCGGACACCCGAAGGGAGCAGTTCTTC
TRBJ2-3	many	TRBV28	TRBD2	CASSLGGRAPDTQYF	TGTGCCAGCAGTTTAGGTGGGAGGGCCCCAGATACGCAGTATTTT
TRBJ1-6	many	TRBV5-5	TRBD1	CASSIEPGQDYGSPLHF	TGTGCCAGCAGCATAGAACCCGGACAGGATTACGGTTCACCCCTCCACTTT
TRBJ2-7	many	TRBV7-2	.	CASSFGQAGEQYF	TGTGCCAGCAGCTTCGGGCAGGCTGGCGAGCAGTACTTC
TRBJ2-4	many	TRBV10-3	.	CAISDRVNSKNIQYF	TGTGCCATCAGTGATAGAGTGAATTCCAAAAACATTCAGTACTTC
TRBJ2-5	.	TRBV11-3	.	CASSKPQVAGDTQYF	TGTGCCAGCAGCAAACCACAGGTGGCAGGGGATACCCAGTACTTC
TRBJ2-2	many	TRBV20-1	.	CSASPAAARLTGELFF	TGCAGTGCTAGTCCCGCTGCGGCTAGACTTACCGGGGAGCTGTTTTTT
TRBJ2-3	many	TRBV10-2	.	CASSESQGGSDADTQYF	TGCGCCAGCAGTGAGTCCCAAGGGGGAAGCGACGCAGATACGCAGTATTTT
TRBJ2-7	many	TRBV28	TRBD1	CASSPSGTGTYEQYF	TGTGCCAGCAGTCCTTCCGGGACAGGGACCTACGAGCAGTACTTC
TRBJ2-2	many	TRBV5-1	.	CASSLEGPNTGELFF	TGCGCCAGCAGCTTGGAGGGACCAAACACCGGGGAGCTGTTTTTT
TRBJ1-1	.	TRBV5-5	.	CASSLGGGMNTEAFF	TGTGCCAGCAGCTTGGGGGGGGGTATGAACACTGAAGCTTTCTTT
TRBJ1-3	many	TRBV6-1	.	CASSETGAGASSGNTIYF	TGTGCCAGCAGTGAAACCGGTGCAGGCGCCAGCTCTGGAAACACCATATATTTT
TRBJ2-5	many	TRBV5-6	.	CASSLFETQYF	TGTGCCAGCAGCTTGTTTGAGACCCAGTACTTC
TRBJ2-3	many	TRBV7-2	TRBD2	CASSFGLATDTQYF	TGTGCCAGCAGCTTTGGACTAGCGACAGATACGCAGTATTTT
TRBJ2-1	many	TRBV7-8	.	CASSQRREFDNEQFF	TGTGCCAGCAGCCAGAGGCGGGAATTCGACAATGAGCAGTTCTTC
TRBJ2-3	many	TRBV5-1	.	CASSLASPEPDTQYF	TGCGCCAGCAGCTTGGCCTCCCCAGAACCAGATACGCAGTATTTT
TRBJ2-1	many	TRBV14	TRBD2	CASSQSGLAGENEQFF	TGTGCCAGCAGCCAATCTGGACTAGCGGGGGAAAATGAGCAGTTCTTC
TRBJ1-4	many	TRBV6-5	TRBD1	CASSGPTGWGEKLFF	TGTGCCAGCAGTGGTCCGACAGGGTGGGGGGAAAAACTGTTTTTT
TRBJ2-1	many	TRBV3-1	TRBD2	CASSSPVGGGSYNEQFF	TGTGCCAGCAGCTCCCCAGTTGGCGGGGGCTCCTACAATGAGCAGTTCTTC
TRBJ2-5	many	TRBV5-1	TRBD1	CASSLVSGGETQYF	TGCGCCAGCAGCTTGGTGTCAGGGGGTGAGACCCAGTACTTC
TRBJ2-5	many	TRBV28	.	CASTLAGDETQYF	TGTGCCAGCACTCTGGCAGGGGATGAGACCCAGTACTTC
TRBJ1-5	many	TRBV19	.	CASSIDPYGRSNQPQHF	TGTGCCAGTAGTATAGATCCCTATGGGCGTTCAAATCAGCCCCAGCATTTT